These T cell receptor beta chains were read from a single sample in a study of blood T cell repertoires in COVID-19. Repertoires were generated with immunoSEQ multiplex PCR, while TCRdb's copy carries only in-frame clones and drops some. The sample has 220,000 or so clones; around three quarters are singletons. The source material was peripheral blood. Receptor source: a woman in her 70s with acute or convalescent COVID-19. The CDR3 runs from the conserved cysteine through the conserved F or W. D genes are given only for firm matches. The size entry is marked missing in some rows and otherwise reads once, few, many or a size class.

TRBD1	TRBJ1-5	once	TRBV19	CASSLSPPTGGSNQPQHF	TGTGCCAGTAGCCTCTCCCCCCCGACAGGGGGCAGCAATCAGCCCCAGCATTTT
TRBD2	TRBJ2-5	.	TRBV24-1	CATSDPRQSGGTQYF	TGTGCCACCAGTGATCCCCGACAGTCGGGGGGGACCCAGTACTTC
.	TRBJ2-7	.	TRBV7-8	CASSLLGGGRDEQYF	TGTGCCAGCAGCCTTTTAGGGGGGGGCAGGGACGAGCAGTACTTC
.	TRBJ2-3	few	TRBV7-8	CASSPRGNEDTQYF	TGTGCCAGCAGCCCGAGAGGGAATGAAGATACGCAGTATTTT
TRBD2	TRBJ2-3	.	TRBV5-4	CASSLAAGGRTDTQYF	TGTGCCAGCAGCTTGGCCGCGGGAGGGCGCACAGATACGCAGTATTTT
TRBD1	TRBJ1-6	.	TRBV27	CASSRQGTVNNSPLHF	TGTGCCAGCAGTAGGCAGGGGACAGTTAATAATTCACCCCTCCACTTT
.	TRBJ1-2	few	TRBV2	CASSEVVGQGYTF	TGTGCCAGCAGTGAAGTGGTGGGGCAGGGCTACACCTTC
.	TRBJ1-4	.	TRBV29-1	CSVGGGQTATNEKLFF	TGCAGCGTTGGGGGAGGGCAGACCGCAACTAATGAAAAACTGTTTTTT
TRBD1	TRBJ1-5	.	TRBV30	CAWSRGPNQPQHF	TGTGCCTGGAGCAGGGGGCCCAATCAGCCCCAGCATTTT
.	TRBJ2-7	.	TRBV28	CASRPGTRMGEQYF	TGTGCCAGCAGACCCGGGACAAGGATGGGGGAGCAGTACTTC
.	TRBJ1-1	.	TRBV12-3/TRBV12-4	CASRQEGTEAFF	TGTGCCAGCAGACAAGAGGGCACTGAAGCTTTCTTT
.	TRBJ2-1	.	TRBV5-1	CASSLGMGVTYNEQFF	TGCGCCAGCAGCTTGGGGATGGGCGTCACCTACAATGAGCAGTTCTTC
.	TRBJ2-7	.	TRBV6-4	CASSEPPTNGNEQYF	TGTGCCAGCAGCGAGCCCCCCACTAACGGGAACGAGCAGTACTTC
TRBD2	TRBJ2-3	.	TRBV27	CASASPSGSTDTQYF	TGTGCCAGCGCCTCTCCTAGCGGGAGTACAGATACGCAGTATTTT
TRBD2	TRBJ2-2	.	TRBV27	CASSRLAGGGELFF	TGTGCCAGCAGTAGACTAGCGGGAGGGGGGGAGCTGTTTTTT
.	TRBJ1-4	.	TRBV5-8	CASSLGSVREKLFF	TGTGCCAGCAGCTTGGGGAGCGTCCGAGAAAAACTGTTTTTT
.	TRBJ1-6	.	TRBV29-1	CGIKDTPDNSPLHF	TGCGGAATTAAAGACACCCCCGATAATTCACCCCTCCACTTT
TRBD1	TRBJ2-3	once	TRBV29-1	CSVDRQGRTDTQYF	TGCAGCGTGGACAGACAGGGTCGCACAGATACGCAGTATTTT
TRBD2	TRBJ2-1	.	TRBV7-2	CASSYTSGGMDEQFF	TGTGCCAGCAGCTACACTAGCGGGGGTATGGATGAGCAGTTCTTC
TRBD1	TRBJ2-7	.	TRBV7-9	CASSSDRGLDEQYF	TGTGCCAGCAGCTCCGACAGGGGGCTCGACGAGCAGTACTTC
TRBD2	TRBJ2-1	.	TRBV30	CAWSGRGDLRTSGRIWNEQFF	TGTGCCTGGAGTGGGAGAGGAGACCTCCGGACTAGCGGGAGAATTTGGAATGAGCAGTTCTTC
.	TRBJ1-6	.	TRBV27	CASSLEQGSPLHF	TGTGCCAGCAGTTTAGAGCAGGGGTCACCCCTCCACTTT
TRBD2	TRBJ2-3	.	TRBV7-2	CASSFPTSGYTDTQYF	TGTGCCAGCAGCTTTCCGACTAGCGGATACACAGATACGCAGTATTTT
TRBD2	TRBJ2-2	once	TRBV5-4	CASSPRTSGVYGELFF	TGTGCCAGCAGCCCCCGGACTAGCGGGGTGTACGGGGAGCTGTTTTTT
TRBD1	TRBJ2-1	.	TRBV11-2	CASSLTGQGGPYNEQFF	TGTGCCAGCAGTCTCACCGGACAGGGTGGACCTTACAATGAGCAGTTCTTC
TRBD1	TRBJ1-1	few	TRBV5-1	CASSKQGMNTEAFF	TGCGCCAGCAGCAAACAGGGGATGAACACTGAAGCTTTCTTT
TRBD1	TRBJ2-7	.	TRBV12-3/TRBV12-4	CASSPLDRYEQYF	TGTGCCAGCAGTCCTCTGGACAGGTACGAGCAGTACTTC
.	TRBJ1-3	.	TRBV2	CASSVTRGNTIYF	TGTGCCAGCAGTGTCACTCGAGGAAACACCATATATTTT
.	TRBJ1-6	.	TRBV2	CASSGTPYNSPLHF	TGTGCCAGCAGTGGGACACCCTATAATTCACCCCTCCACTTT
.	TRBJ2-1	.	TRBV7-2	CASSLLGGNEQFF	TGTGCCAGCAGCCTCTTAGGGGGAAATGAGCAGTTCTTC
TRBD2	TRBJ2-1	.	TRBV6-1	CASSEWGLASDEQFF	TGTGCCAGCAGTGAATGGGGACTAGCGTCCGATGAGCAGTTCTTC
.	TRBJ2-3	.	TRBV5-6	CASSLPQNTDTQYF	TGTGCCAGCAGCTTGCCCCAGAACACAGATACGCAGTATTTT
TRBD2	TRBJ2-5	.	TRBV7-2	CASSLRAGVGQETQYF	TGTGCCAGCAGCCTCAGGGCGGGAGTAGGGCAAGAGACCCAGTACTTC
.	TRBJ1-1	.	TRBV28	CASTSSNTEAFF	TGTGCCAGCACCTCCTCGAACACTGAAGCTTTCTTT
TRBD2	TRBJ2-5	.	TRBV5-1	CASSSGTSGDGVETQYF	TGCGCCAGCAGCTCCGGGACTAGCGGGGACGGGGTAGAGACCCAGTACTTC
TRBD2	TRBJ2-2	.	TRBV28	CASSPAPSGRFVTGELFF	TGTGCCAGCAGTCCAGCTCCTAGCGGGAGGTTCGTCACCGGGGAGCTGTTTTTT
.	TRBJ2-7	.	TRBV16	CASSQFTGSYEQYF	TGTGCCAGCAGCCAATTTACAGGGTCCTACGAGCAGTACTTC
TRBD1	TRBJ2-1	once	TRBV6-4	CASSDAGGWGEQFF	TGTGCCAGCAGTGACGCAGGGGGCTGGGGTGAGCAGTTCTTC
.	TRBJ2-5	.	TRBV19	CASTDTRDGSETQYF	TGTGCCAGTACTGACACTAGAGACGGGTCGGAGACCCAGTACTTC
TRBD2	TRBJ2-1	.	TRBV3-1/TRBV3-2	CASSLSAGLSYNEQFF	TGTGCCAGCAGCCTCTCAGCGGGGCTCTCCTACAATGAGCAGTTCTTC
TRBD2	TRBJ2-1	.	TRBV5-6	CASSLGLAGYNEQFF	TGTGCCAGCAGCTTGGGGCTAGCGGGTTACAATGAGCAGTTCTTC
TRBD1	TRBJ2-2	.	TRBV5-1	CASSIRTGGTGELFF	TGCGCCAGCAGCATCAGGACAGGGGGCACCGGGGAGCTGTTTTTT
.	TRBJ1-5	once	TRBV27	CASSPVYSNQPQHF	TGTGCCAGCAGTCCCGTGTATAGCAATCAGCCCCAGCATTTT
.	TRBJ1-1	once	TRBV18	CASSTSLDTEAFF	TGTGCCAGCTCAACCAGTCTGGACACTGAAGCTTTCTTT
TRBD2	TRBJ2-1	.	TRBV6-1	CASSELPPGTSGLRGFF	TGTGCCAGCAGTGAGCTCCCCCCCGGGACTAGCGGCTTAAGGGGGTTCTTC
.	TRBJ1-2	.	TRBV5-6	CASSWTPSDYGYTF	TGTGCCAGCAGTTGGACACCATCCGACTATGGCTACACCTTC
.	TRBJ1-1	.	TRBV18	CASSRGLVSTEAFF	TGTGCCAGCTCACGAGGGCTGGTTTCCACTGAAGCTTTCTTT
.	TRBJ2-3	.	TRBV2	CASSETAGTQYF	TGTGCCAGCAGTGAAACGGCGGGTACGCAGTATTTT
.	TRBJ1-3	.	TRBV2	CASRGGTSGNTIYF	TGTGCCAGCAGGGGGGGGACTTCTGGAAACACCATATATTTT
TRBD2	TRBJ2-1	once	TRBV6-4	CASSRLAGVPGSYNEQFF	TGTGCCAGCAGTCGGCTAGCGGGAGTGCCTGGCTCCTACAATGAGCAGTTCTTC
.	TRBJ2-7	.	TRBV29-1	CSVVDSYEQYF	TGCAGCGTTGTTGACAGCTACGAGCAGTACTTC